These T cell receptor beta chains were read from a single sample in a study of blood T cell repertoires in COVID-19. Some clones are missing from TCRdb's copy, which holds only in-frame ones; the method was immunoSEQ multiplex PCR. The sample consists of 250,000 to 350,000 clones, 88% of them appearing once. Specimen: PBMCs or T cells enriched from blood (not recorded which). These receptors were taken from a woman aged 25 to 39 who had recovered from COVID-19. CDR3s include the opening cysteine and the closing phenylalanine or tryptophan. A D gene is named only where the DNA matches it firmly. Clone size appears in some rows only: once, few, many, or a class for an expanded clone.

size,D,J,V,CDR3,DNA
-,TRBD1,TRBJ2-7,TRBV7-2,CASSLAWGQGLFEQYF,TGTGCCAGCAGCTTAGCTTGGGGACAGGGTTTATTCGAGCAGTACTTC
-,-,TRBJ2-3,TRBV9,CASSVGNTGPRPDTQYF,TGTGCCAGCAGCGTAGGAAATACAGGACCAAGACCAGATACGCAGTATTTT
-,TRBD2,TRBJ2-6,TRBV27,CASSLYEGGAGANVLTF,TGTGCCAGCAGTCTATATGAGGGAGGGGCTGGGGCCAACGTCCTGACTTTC
-,-,TRBJ1-2,TRBV3-1/TRBV3-2,CASRQGDGYTF,TGTGCCAGCAGACAGGGTGATGGCTACACCTTC
-,-,TRBJ2-5,TRBV7-9,CASSLDPRGASGTQYF,TGTGCCAGCAGCTTAGATCCTCGGGGGGCCTCAGGGACCCAGTACTTC
-,TRBD1,TRBJ1-4,TRBV25-1,CASSLRGQGQLGEKLFF,TGTGCCAGCAGTCTCAGGGGACAGGGGCAGTTAGGGGAAAAACTGTTTTTT
-,-,TRBJ1-6,TRBV2,CASSFRGMNSPLHF,TGTGCCAGCAGTTTCAGGGGTATGAATTCACCCCTCCACTTT
-,-,TRBJ1-6,TRBV11-3,CASRGGDSPLHF,TGTGCCAGCCGAGGGGGGGATTCACCCCTCCACTTT
-,-,TRBJ2-3,TRBV11-2,CASSLRVTVTQYF,TGTGCCAGCAGCTTACGGGTAACGGTTACGCAGTATTTT
-,-,TRBJ1-4,TRBV27,CASSLTTATNEKLFF,TGTGCCAGCAGTTTGACGACTGCAACTAATGAAAAACTGTTTTTT
-,TRBD2,TRBJ2-7,TRBV27,CASSLYLGTSGEKYEQYF,TGTGCCAGCAGTTTATATTTAGGGACTAGCGGGGAAAAATACGAGCAGTACTTC
-,-,TRBJ2-7,TRBV7-5,CVNRGLRTGGYEQYF,TGTGTGAACAGGGGACTACGGACAGGGGGATACGAGCAGTACTTC
few,-,TRBJ1-2,TRBV5-1,CASSLTTGGEVYGYTF,TGCGCCAGCAGCTTAACAACGGGGGGCGAGGTCTATGGCTACACCTTC
-,TRBD1,TRBJ1-5,TRBV24-1,CATSKGAEPQHF,TGTGCCACCAGTAAGGGGGCCGAGCCCCAGCATTTT
-,-,TRBJ1-1,TRBV28,CASSFGGAAEAFF,TGTGCCAGCAGTTTTGGGGGCGCGGCTGAAGCTTTCTTT
-,-,TRBJ1-1,TRBV6-5,CASTTQTVNTEAFF,TGTGCCAGCACTACACAGACAGTGAACACTGAAGCTTTCTTT
-,TRBD2,TRBJ2-1,TRBV27,CASNPLAGFPVVQFF,TGTGCCAGCAACCCACTAGCGGGCTTCCCCGTGGTTCAGTTCTTC
-,TRBD2,TRBJ2-3,TRBV5-4,CASSYDGLAGGDTQYF,TGTGCCAGCAGCTACGATGGACTAGCGGGGGGGGATACGCAGTATTTT
-,TRBD2,TRBJ2-3,TRBV29-1,CSVAGIAGGPITDTQYF,TGCAGCGTTGCGGGAATAGCGGGAGGCCCGATCACAGATACGCAGTATTTT
-,TRBD1,TRBJ1-2,TRBV3-1/TRBV3-2,CATSTYLGQGRGYTF,TGTGCCACCAGTACTTACCTGGGACAGGGGCGAGGCTACACCTTC
-,TRBD2,TRBJ2-3,TRBV4-3,CASSQDPASGGMDTQYF,TGCGCCAGCAGCCAAGATCCGGCTAGCGGGGGTATGGATACGCAGTATTTT
-,-,TRBJ2-5,TRBV7-8,CASSLHWEQVGGAQYF,TGTGCCAGCAGCTTGCATTGGGAACAGGTTGGCGGGGCCCAGTACTTC
-,-,TRBJ1-1,TRBV9,CASSVDFRDTEAFF,TGTGCCAGCAGCGTAGACTTCAGGGACACTGAAGCTTTCTTT
-,TRBD1,TRBJ2-1,TRBV24-1,CATSEDIGTGLYNEQFF,TGTGCCACCAGTGAGGATATCGGGACAGGGTTATACAATGAGCAGTTCTTC
-,TRBD1,TRBJ1-2,TRBV4-1,CASSPGQGDYGYTF,TGCGCCAGCAGCCCGGGACAGGGGGACTATGGCTACACCTTC
-,-,TRBJ2-1,TRBV28,CASSFLAEYNEQFF,TGTGCCAGCAGTTTCTTAGCGGAATACAATGAGCAGTTCTTC
-,TRBD1,TRBJ2-1,TRBV7-3,CASSLTGTGLWNEQFF,TGTGCCAGCAGCTTGACCGGGACAGGGTTATGGAATGAGCAGTTCTTC